This T cell receptor (beta chain) was recorded in a study of blood T cell repertoires in COVID-19. Study at large: Samples taken during acute and convalescent COVID-19 were collected in the United States, Italy and Spain. Sources were T cells, B-cell-depleted T cells, or PBMCs; the material itself was cDNA or gDNA.

Per the original methods: The authors estimated nucleated cell counts from reference gene primer amplification. TCRdb's table, derived via immunoSEQ multiplex PCR, lists solely in-frame clones and lacks some. V and J calls plus clone size are reproduced from that table; the DNA served to infer D and trimming. The table shows under 250,000 clones, with around nine tenths occurring only once. Between the trimmed V and J ends, which lost 0 bases and 8 bases, there was a span of 12 bases. The CDR3 contains 14 residues. The germline V gene encodes CDR1 KGHDR and CDR2 SFDVKD. The clonotype comes from a woman in her sixties or seventies with active or convalescent COVID-19. V is TRBV24-1 and J is TRBJ1-2; TRBD1 is a possible D gene (6 bases). The specimen was peripheral blood. The CDR3 DNA reads TGTGCCACCAGTGATTTGAAACAGGGCCGGGGCTACACCTTC. This sequence encodes CATSDLKQGRGYTF.